Following are 8 T cell receptor beta chains from one sample sequenced in a study of T cell responses to AZD1222 COVID-19 vaccine. Profiled with immunoSEQ multiplex PCR; TCRdb holds only in-frame clones, not every one. The sample has approximately 150,000 clones, around 90% seen once. The sequenced sample was peripheral blood, obtained 28 days after the second AZD1222 dose. The receptors were sampled from an adult who received the AZD1222 COVID-19 vaccine.

This clone has a handful of counts. The chain combines TRBV6-5 with TRBJ1-4; D might be TRBD1 (6 bases). This CDR3 is built from 16 residues. Per the germline V gene, CDR1 is MNHEY and CDR2 is SVGAGI. Trimming removed 0 bases from V and 6 bases from J, with 14 bases in between. In DNA form, the CDR3 reads TGTGCCAGCAGTTACTCGAGTTCCGGGGGCGATGAAAAACTGTTTTTT. Translated: CASSYSSSGGDEKLFF.

The chain recombines TRBV7-2 with TRBJ2-7, with D perhaps TRBD1 (6 bases). With 2 bases removed from V and 2 bases from J, the gap between germline ends came to 13 bases. CDR3 length: 15 residues. Germline V gene data show CDR1 as SGHTA and CDR2 as FQGNSA. Here the CDR3 reads CASSLISGVPYEQYF. CDR3 in DNA: TGTGCCAGCAGCTTAATTTCAGGGGTCCCCTACGAGCAGTACTTC.

This chain connects TRBV6-5 to TRBJ2-1; D is uncertain. V lost 8 bases, J lost 6 bases, and 8 bases lay in between. Germline V gives CDR1 MNHEY, CDR2 SVGAGI. The length of the CDR3 is 11 residues. In nucleotides, the CDR3 is TGTGCCAGCCTTCGTGGCAATGAGCAGTTCTTC. Translated, it gives CASLRGNEQFF.

The chain has TRBV7-8 and TRBJ1-4, with 7 nucleotides matching TRBD1. The CDR3 loop spans 15 amino acids. Unmatched junction bases numbered 6, after V lost 0 bases and J lost 8 bases. Per germline, CDR1 SGHVS and CDR2 FQNEAQ. CDR3 sequence (DNA): TGTGCCAGCAGCTTAGCCGGGACAGCAAAAGAAAAACTGTTTTTT. Translated: CASSLAGTAKEKLFF.

The chain recombines TRBV18 with TRBJ1-1, with unresolved D. Trimming shortened V by 1 base and J by 0 bases, and 3 bases separated the two germline ends. Germline-derived CDR1 and CDR2 are KGHSH and LQKENI. This CDR3 comprises 13 residues. The CDR3 DNA is TGTGCCAGCTCACCACGGGTGAACACTGAAGCTTTCTTT. It codes for CASSPRVNTEAFF. The full variable domain, its missing parts supplied by reference TRBV18 and TRBJ1-1, is NAGVMQNPRHLVRRRGQEARLRCSPMKGHSHVYWYRQLPEEGLKFMVYLQKENIIDESGMPKERFSAEFPKEGPSILRIQQVVRGDSAAYFCASSPRVNTEAFFGQGTRLTVV.

This clone was picked up one time. The J gene is TRBJ2-1, the V gene TRBV11-2, with TRBD1 matching over 9 bases. The V gene's germline CDR1 is SGHAT and CDR2 FQNNGV. Losses at the gene ends were 1 base for V and 7 bases for J; bases not matched to a gene: 14. The CDR3 spans 18 residues. CDR3 bases: TGTGCCAGCAGCTTAGTGAGGATGGGGACAGGGAGGTTAAATGAGCAGTTCTTC. It translates to CASSLVRMGTGRLNEQFF.

The chain links TRBV6-8 to TRBJ2-1; 7 bases are shared with TRBD2. Germline values: CDR1 MNHGY, CDR2 SAAAGT. This CDR3 spans 15 amino acids. Trimming took 7 bases from V and 12 from J; bases not matched to a gene: 18. This CDR3 is CASNLTSASLYGQFF. The CDR3 bases are TGTGCCAGCAATCTAACTAGCGCCTCACTATACGGGCAGTTCTTC.

This rearrangement joins TRBV5-1 to TRBJ2-5; D gene ambiguous. V was pared by 3 bases and J by 2 bases, with 8 bases between. Germline V gene sequence: CDR1 SGHRS, CDR2 YFSETQ. This CDR3 is 13 amino acids long. The CDR3 reads CASSSGPQETQYF. The CDR3 nucleotides are TGCGCCAGCAGCTCCGGGCCACAAGAGACCCAGTACTTC.